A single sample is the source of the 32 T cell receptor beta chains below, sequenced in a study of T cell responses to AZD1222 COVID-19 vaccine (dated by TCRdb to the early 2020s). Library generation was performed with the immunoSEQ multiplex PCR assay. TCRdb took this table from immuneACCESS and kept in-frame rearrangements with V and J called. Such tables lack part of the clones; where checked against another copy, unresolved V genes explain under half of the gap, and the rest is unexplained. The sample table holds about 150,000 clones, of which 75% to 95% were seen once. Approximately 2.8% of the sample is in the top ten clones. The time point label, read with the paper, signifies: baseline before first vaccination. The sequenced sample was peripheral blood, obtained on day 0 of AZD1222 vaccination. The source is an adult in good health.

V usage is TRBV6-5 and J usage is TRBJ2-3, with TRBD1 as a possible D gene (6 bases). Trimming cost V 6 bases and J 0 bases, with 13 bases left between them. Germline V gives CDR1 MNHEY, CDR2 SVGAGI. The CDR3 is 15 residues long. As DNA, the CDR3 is TGTGCCAGCAGGAAAACCACAGGGAGCACAGATACGCAGTATTTT. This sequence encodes CASRKTTGSTDTQYF.

The CDR3 here is CASSLNRDRGVDTEAFF. DNA for the CDR3: TGTGCCAGCAGCCTAAACCGGGACAGGGGGGTGGACACTGAAGCTTTCTTT. The chain carries TRBV13 and TRBJ1-1; 11 positions match TRBD1. The length of the CDR3 is 17 residues. Germline V gene data show CDR1 as PRHDT and CDR2 as FYEKMQ (reference sequence). Trimming cost V 5 bases and J 3 bases; bases outside gene matches: 11.

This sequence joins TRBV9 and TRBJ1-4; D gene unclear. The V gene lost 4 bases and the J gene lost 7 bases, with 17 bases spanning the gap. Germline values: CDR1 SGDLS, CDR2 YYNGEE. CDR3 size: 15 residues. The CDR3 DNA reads TGTGCCAGCAGCCAGGCGGCAGGTATTTTTGAAAAACTGTTTTTT. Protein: CASSQAAGIFEKLFF.

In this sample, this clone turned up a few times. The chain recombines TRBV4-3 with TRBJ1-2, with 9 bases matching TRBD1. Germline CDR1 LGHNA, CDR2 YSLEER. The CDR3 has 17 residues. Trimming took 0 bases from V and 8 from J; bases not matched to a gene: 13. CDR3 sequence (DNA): TGCGCCAGCAGCCAAGATCAGCCAGTTTCTACAGGGGGCGGCTACACCTTC. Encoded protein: CASSQDQPVSTGGGYTF.

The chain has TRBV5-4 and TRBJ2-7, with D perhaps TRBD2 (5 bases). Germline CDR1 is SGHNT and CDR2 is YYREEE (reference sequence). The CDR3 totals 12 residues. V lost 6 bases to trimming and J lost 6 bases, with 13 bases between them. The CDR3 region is CASTLPRGEQYF. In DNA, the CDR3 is TGTGCCAGCACCCTACCCCGGGGCGAGCAGTACTTC.

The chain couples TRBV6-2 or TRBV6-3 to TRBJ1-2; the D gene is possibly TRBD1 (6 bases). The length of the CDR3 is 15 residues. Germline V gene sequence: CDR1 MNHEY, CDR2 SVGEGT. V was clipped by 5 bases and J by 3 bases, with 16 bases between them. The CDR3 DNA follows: TGTGCCAGCAGTCTCGCGGGGGCGGGATACTATGGCTACACCTTC. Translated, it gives CASSLAGAGYYGYTF.

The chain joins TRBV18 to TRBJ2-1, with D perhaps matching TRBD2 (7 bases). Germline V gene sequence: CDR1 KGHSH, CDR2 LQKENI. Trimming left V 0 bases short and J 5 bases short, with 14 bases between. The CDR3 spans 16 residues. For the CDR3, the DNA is TGTGCCAGCTCACCACCCGGGGGGACAAATAACAATGAGCAGTTCTTC. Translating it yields CASSPPGGTNNNEQFF.

CDR3 sequence reads: CASSQDRGGLGNEKLFF. The CDR3 region has the DNA TGTGCCAGCAGCCAAGATCGGGGGGGCCTGGGTAATGAAAAACTGTTTTTT. V and J are TRBV4-2 and TRBJ1-4; a possible D gene is TRBD1 (6 bases). The CDR3 totals 17 residues. The germline V gene encodes CDR1 LGHNA and CDR2 YNFKEQ. Trimming took off 0 bases at V and 4 bases at J, with 15 bases between the two ends.

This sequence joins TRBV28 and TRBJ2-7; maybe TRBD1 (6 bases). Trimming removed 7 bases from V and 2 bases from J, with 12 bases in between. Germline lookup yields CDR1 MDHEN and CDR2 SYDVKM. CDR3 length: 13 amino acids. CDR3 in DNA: TGTGCCAGCACCAACAGGGTGCCCTACGAGCAGTACTTC. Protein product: CASTNRVPYEQYF.

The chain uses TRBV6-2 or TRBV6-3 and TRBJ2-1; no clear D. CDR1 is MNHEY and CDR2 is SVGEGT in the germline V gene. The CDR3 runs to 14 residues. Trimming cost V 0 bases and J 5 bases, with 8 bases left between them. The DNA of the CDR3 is TGTGCCAGCAGTTACTCGATACACCACAATGAGCAGTTCTTC. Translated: CASSYSIHHNEQFF.

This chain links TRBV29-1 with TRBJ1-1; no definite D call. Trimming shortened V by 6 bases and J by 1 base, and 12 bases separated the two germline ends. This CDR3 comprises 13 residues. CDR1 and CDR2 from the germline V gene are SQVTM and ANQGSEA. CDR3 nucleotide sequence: TGCAGCGTCCATACGGAGGGGAACACTGAAGCTTTCTTT. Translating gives CSVHTEGNTEAFF.

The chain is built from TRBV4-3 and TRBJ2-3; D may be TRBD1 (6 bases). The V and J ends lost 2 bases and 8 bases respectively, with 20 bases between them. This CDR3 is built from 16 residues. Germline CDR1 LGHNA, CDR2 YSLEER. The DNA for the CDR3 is TGCGCCAGCAGCCAACAACCTAGCAACATAGGGGGTACGCAGTATTTT. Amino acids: CASSQQPSNIGGTQYF.

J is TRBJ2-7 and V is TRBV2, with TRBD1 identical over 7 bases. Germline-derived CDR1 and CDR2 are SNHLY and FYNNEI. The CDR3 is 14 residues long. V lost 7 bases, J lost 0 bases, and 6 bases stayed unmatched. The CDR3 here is CASNRQGSSYEQYF. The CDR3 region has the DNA TGTGCCAGCAACAGACAGGGTAGCTCCTACGAGCAGTACTTC.

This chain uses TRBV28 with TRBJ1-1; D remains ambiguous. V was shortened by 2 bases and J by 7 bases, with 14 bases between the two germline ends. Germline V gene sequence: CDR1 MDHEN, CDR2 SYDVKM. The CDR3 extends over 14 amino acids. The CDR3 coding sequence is TGTGCCAGCAGTTTAAGCGTCGTAGGGAGTGAAGCTTTCTTT. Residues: CASSLSVVGSEAFF.

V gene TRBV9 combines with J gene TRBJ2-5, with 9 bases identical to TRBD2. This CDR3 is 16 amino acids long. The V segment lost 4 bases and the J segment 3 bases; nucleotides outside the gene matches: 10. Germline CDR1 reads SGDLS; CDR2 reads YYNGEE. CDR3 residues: CASSPSAGGLEETQYF. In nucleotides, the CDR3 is TGTGCCAGCAGCCCTTCGGCGGGGGGGCTTGAAGAGACCCAGTACTTC.

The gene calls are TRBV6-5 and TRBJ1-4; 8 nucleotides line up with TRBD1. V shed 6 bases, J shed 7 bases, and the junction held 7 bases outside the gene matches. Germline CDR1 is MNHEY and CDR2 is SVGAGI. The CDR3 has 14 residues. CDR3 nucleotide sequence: TGTGCCAGCAGCCGAGACAGGGGAGTTGAAAAACTGTTTTTT. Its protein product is CASSRDRGVEKLFF.

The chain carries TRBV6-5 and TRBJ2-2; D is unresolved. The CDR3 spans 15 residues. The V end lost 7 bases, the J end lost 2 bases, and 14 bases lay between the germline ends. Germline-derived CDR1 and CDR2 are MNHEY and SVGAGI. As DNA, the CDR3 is TGTGCCAGCAAGAGGCAAGCGAGTAACACCGGGGAGCTGTTTTTT. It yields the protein CASKRQASNTGELFF.

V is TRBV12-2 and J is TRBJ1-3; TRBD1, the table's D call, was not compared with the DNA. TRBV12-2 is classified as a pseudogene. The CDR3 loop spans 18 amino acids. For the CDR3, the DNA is TGTGCAAGTCGCTCATCAACCGGGACACCGAGCTCTGGAAACACCATATATTTT. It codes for CASRSSTGTPSSGNTIYF.

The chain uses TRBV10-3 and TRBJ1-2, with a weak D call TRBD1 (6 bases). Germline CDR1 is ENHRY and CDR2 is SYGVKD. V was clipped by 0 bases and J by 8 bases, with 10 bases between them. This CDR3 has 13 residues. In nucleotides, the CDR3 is TGTGCCATCAGTGAGTCACAGGGAGGAGGCTACACCTTC. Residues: CAISESQGGGYTF.

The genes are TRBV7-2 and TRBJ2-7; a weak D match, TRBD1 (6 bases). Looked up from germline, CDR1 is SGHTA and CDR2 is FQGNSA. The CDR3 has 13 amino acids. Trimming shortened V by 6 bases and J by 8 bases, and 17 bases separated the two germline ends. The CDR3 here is CASSPTGSPQQYF. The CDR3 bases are TGTGCCAGCAGTCCTACAGGGAGCCCCCAGCAGTACTTC.

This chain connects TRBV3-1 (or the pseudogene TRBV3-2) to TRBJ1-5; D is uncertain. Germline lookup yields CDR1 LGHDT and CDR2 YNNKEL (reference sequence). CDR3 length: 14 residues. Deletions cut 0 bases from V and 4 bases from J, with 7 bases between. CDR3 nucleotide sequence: TGTGCCAGCAGCCAAGATACGAGAAATCAGCCCCAGCATTTT. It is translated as CASSQDTRNQPQHF.

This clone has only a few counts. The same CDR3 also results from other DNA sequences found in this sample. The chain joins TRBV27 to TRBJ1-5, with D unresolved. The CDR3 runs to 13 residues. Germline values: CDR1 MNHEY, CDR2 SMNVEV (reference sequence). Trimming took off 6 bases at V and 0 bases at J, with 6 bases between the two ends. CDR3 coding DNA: TGTGCCAGCAGCCCATATAGCAATCAGCCCCAGCATTTT. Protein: CASSPYSNQPQHF.

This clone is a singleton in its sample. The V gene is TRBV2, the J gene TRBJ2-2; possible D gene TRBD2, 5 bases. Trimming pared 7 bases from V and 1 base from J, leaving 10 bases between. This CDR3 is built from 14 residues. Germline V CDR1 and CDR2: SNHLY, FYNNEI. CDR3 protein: CASITAENTGELFF. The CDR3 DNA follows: TGTGCCAGCATTACAGCGGAGAACACCGGGGAGCTGTTTTTT.

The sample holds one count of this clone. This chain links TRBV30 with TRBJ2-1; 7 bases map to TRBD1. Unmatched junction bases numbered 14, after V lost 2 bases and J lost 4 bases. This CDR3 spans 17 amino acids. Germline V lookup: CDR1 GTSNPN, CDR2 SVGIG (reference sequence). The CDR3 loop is CAWSTSREQGKYNEQFF. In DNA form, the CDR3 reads TGTGCCTGGAGTACTTCGAGGGAACAGGGGAAGTACAATGAGCAGTTCTTC.

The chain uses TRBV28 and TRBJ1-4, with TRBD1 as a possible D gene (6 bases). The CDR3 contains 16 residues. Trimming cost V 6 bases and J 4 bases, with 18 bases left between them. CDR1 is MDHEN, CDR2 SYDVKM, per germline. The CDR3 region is CASSPKTGPHNEKLFF. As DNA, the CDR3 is TGTGCCAGCAGCCCAAAAACAGGGCCCCATAATGAAAAACTGTTTTTT.

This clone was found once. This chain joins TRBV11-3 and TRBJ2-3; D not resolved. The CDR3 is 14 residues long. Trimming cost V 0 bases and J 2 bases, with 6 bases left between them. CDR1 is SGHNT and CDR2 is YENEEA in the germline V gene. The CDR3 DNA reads TGTGCCAGCAGCTTAGATGGCCCCACAGATACGCAGTATTTT. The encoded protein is CASSLDGPTDTQYF.

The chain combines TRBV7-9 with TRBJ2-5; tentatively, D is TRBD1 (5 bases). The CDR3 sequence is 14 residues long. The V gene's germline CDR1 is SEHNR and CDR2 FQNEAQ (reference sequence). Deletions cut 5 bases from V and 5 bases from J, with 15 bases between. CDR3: CASSPSWPGETQYF. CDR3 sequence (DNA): TGTGCCAGCAGCCCGAGCTGGCCAGGGGAGACCCAGTACTTC. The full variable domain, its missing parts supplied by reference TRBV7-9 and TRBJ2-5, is DTGVSQNPRHKITKRGQNVTFRCDPISEHNRLYWYRQTLGQGPEFLTYFQNEAQLEKSRLLSDRFSAERPKGSFSTLEIQRTEQGDSAMYLCASSPSWPGETQYFGPGTRLLVL.

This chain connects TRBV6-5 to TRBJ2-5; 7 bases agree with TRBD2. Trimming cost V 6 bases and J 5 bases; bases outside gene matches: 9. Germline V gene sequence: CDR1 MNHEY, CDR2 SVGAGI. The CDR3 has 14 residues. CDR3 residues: CASSRRLAGETQYF. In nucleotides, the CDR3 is TGTGCCAGCAGCCGAAGACTAGCTGGGGAGACCCAGTACTTC.

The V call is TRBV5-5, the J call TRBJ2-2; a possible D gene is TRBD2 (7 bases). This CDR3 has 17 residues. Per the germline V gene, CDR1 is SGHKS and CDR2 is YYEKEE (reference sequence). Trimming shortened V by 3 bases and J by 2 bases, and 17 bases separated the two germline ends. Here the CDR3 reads CASSSQTRGANTGELFF. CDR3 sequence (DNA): TGTGCCAGCAGCTCCCAGACACGGGGGGCCAACACCGGGGAGCTGTTTTTT.

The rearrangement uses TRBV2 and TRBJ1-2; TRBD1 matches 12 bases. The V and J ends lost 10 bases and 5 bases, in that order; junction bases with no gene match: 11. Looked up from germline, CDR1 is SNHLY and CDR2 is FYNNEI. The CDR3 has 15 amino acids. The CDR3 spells CATQAGTGGGYGYTF. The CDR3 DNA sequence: TGTGCCACCCAAGCCGGGACAGGGGGCGGGTATGGCTACACCTTC.

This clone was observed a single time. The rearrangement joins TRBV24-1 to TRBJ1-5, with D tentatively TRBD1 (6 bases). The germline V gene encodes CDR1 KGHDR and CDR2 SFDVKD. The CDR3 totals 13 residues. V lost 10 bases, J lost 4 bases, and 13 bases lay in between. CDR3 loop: CATEGGPNQPQHF. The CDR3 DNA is TGTGCCACAGAGGGGGGACCAAATCAGCCCCAGCATTTT.

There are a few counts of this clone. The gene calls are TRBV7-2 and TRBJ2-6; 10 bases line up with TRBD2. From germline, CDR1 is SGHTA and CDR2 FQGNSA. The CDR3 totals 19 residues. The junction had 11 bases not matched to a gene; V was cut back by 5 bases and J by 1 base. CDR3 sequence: CASSPKAGGAQSGANVLTF. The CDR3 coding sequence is TGTGCCAGCAGCCCCAAAGCGGGGGGGGCGCAGTCTGGGGCCAACGTCCTGACTTTC.